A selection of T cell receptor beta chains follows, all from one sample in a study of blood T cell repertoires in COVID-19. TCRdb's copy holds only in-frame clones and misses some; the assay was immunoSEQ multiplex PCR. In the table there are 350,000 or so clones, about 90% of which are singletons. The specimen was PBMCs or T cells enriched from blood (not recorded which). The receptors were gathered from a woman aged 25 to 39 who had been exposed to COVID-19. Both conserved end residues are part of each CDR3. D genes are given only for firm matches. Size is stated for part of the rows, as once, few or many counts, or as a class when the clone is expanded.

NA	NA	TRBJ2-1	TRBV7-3	CASSLSPLANEQFF	TGTGCCAGCAGCTTATCTCCCCTAGCCAATGAGCAGTTCTTC
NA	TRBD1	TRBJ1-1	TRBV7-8	CASSLGTGYEAFF	TGTGCCAGCAGCTTAGGGACAGGGTATGAAGCTTTCTTT
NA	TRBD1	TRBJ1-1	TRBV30	CAWSLDRGSTEAFF	TGTGCCTGGAGTCTCGACAGGGGGAGCACTGAAGCTTTCTTT
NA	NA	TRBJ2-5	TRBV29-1	CSAERGGQETQYF	TGCAGCGCTGAAAGGGGAGGCCAAGAGACCCAGTACTTC
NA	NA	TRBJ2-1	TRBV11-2	CASSFAQADEQFF	TGTGCCAGCAGCTTCGCGCAGGCCGATGAGCAGTTCTTC
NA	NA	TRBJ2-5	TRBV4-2	CASSQRTGILGTQYF	TGTGCCAGCAGCCAAAGAACGGGGATCCTTGGGACCCAGTACTTC
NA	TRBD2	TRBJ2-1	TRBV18	CASSPGLAGGGEQFF	TGTGCCAGCTCACCGGGACTAGCGGGGGGGGGTGAGCAGTTCTTC
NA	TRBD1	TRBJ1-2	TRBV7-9	CASSLPDREGHYGYTF	TGTGCCAGCAGCTTACCCGACAGGGAAGGCCACTATGGCTACACCTTC
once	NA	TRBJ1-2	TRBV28	CASSLVSGTGDGYTF	TGTGCCAGCAGTTTAGTATCAGGGACGGGAGACGGCTACACCTTC
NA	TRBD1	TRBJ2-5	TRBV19	CASSIDRVKTQYF	TGTGCCAGTAGTATCGACAGGGTAAAGACCCAGTACTTC
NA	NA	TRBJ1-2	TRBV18	CASSPVGPTAGGGYTF	TGTGCCAGCTCACCAGTTGGACCGACCGCGGGAGGCGGCTACACCTTC
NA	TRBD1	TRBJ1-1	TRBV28	CATNQGATEAFF	TGTGCCACGAATCAGGGGGCAACTGAAGCTTTCTTT
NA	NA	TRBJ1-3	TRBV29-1	CSVTLRVGGNTIYF	TGCAGCGTTACCCTTCGGGTGGGTGGAAACACCATATATTTT
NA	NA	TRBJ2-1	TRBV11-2	CASSPTRPEQFF	TGTGCCAGCAGCCCGACTAGACCCGAGCAGTTCTTC
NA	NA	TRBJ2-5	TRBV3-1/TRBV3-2	CASSQAPGRGTPERTQYF	TGTGCCAGCAGCCAAGCGCCAGGTAGGGGGACCCCAGAGCGGACCCAGTACTTC
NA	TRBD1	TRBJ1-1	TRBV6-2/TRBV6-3	CASSTDRGPMNTEAFF	TGTGCCAGCAGTACAGACAGGGGACCGATGAACACTGAAGCTTTCTTT
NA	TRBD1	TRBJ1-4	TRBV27	CASSSHRGVREKLFF	TGTGCCAGCAGTTCCCACAGGGGAGTCCGTGAAAAACTGTTTTTT
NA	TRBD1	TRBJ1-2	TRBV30	CAWSRTGESGYTF	TGTGCCTGGAGTCGGACAGGGGAAAGCGGCTACACCTTC
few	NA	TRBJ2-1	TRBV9	CASSVAIQAEQFF	TGTGCCAGCAGCGTAGCTATCCAGGCAGAGCAGTTCTTC
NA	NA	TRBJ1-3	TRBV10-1	CASSQDRSLSGNTIYF	TGCGCCAGCAGCCAAGACCGTAGCCTCTCTGGAAACACCATATATTTT
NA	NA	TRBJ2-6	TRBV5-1	CASSPTGTLSGANVLTF	TGCGCCAGCAGCCCTACAGGAACCCTCTCTGGGGCCAACGTCCTGACTTTC
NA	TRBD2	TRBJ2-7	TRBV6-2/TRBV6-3	CASSRIPLLAGVKTYEQYF	TGTGCCAGCAGTCGTATTCCCCTCCTAGCGGGAGTAAAGACCTACGAGCAGTACTTC
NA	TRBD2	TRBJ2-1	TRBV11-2	CASTSSTSGSNEQFF	TGTGCCAGCACTTCCTCGACTAGCGGGAGCAATGAGCAGTTCTTC
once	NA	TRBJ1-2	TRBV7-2	CASSPMGTQPNYGYTF	TGTGCCAGCAGCCCAATGGGCACCCAACCCAACTATGGCTACACCTTC
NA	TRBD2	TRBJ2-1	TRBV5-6	CASSLFREGLNEQFF	TGTGCCAGCAGCTTGTTTCGGGAGGGCCTAAATGAGCAGTTCTTC
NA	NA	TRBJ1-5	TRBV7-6	CASSLGMGGGQPQHF	TGTGCCAGCAGCTTAGGGATGGGGGGGGGTCAGCCCCAGCATTTT
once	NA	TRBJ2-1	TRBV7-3	CASSSSAKRNFYNEQFF	TGTGCCAGCAGCTCCTCTGCGAAGAGGAATTTCTACAATGAGCAGTTCTTC
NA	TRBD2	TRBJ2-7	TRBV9	CASSLLAGGREQYF	TGTGCCAGCAGCCTACTAGCGGGAGGGAGAGAGCAGTACTTC
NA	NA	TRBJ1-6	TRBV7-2	CASSLGPAINSPLHF	TGTGCCAGCAGCTTAGGGCCAGCGATTAATTCACCCCTCCACTTT
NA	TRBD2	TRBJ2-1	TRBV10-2	CASSDSRVPETSGRAEQFF	TGCGCCAGCAGTGACTCCAGGGTACCCGAGACTAGCGGGAGGGCCGAGCAGTTCTTC
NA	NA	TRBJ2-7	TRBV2	CASSEARGAPPDF	TGTGCCAGCAGTGAAGCGCGCGGCGCTCCACCGGACTTC
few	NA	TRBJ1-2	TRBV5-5	CASSPVQYGYTF	TGTGCCAGCAGCCCCGTACAGTATGGCTACACCTTC
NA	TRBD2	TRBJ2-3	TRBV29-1	CSGSSGSGTDTQYF	TGCAGCGGATCCAGCGGGAGCGGCACAGATACGCAGTATTTT
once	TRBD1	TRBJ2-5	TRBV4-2	CASSQDQDRETQYF	TGTGCCAGCAGCCAAGATCAGGACAGGGAAACCCAGTACTTC
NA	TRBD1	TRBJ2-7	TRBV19	CASSAGQGKDEQYF	TGTGCCAGTAGTGCGGGACAGGGTAAGGACGAGCAGTACTTC
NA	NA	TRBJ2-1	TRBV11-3	CASSPPRRDYNEQFF	TGTGCCAGCAGCCCACCGAGGCGGGATTACAATGAGCAGTTCTTC
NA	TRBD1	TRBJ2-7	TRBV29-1	CSVEDRGVSYEQYF	TGCAGCGTGGAGGACAGGGGGGTATCCTACGAGCAGTACTTC
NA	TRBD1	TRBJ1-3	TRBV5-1	CASSFGQGNTIYF	TGCGCCAGCAGCTTCGGACAGGGGAACACCATATATTTT
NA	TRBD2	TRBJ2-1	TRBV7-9	CASSLVLTSGRYNEQFF	TGTGCCAGCAGCTTAGTCCTGACTAGCGGGAGATACAATGAGCAGTTCTTC
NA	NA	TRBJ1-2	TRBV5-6	CASSPQMRSVNYGYTF	TGTGCCAGCAGCCCCCAAATGAGGTCGGTTAACTATGGCTACACCTTC
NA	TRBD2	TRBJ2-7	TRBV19	CASSIAGLAGGRYEQYF	TGTGCCAGTAGTATTGCGGGACTAGCGGGAGGGCGATACGAGCAGTACTTC
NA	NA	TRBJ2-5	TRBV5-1	CASSLFIAEGGETQYF	TGCGCCAGCAGCCTCTTTATAGCGGAGGGTGGAGAGACCCAGTACTTC
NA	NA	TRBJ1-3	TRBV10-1	CASSVQSGNTIYF	TGCGCCAGCAGTGTCCAGTCTGGAAACACCATATATTTT
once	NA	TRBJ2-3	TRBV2	CASSLIGGGTDTQYF	TGTGCCAGCAGTCTGATAGGCGGGGGCACAGATACGCAGTATTTT
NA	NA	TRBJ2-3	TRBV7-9	CASSPAEEDTQYF	TGTGCCAGCAGCCCGGCGGAGGAAGATACGCAGTATTTT
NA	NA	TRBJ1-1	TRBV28	CASSLWRANTEAFF	TGTGCCAGCAGTTTATGGCGAGCTAACACTGAAGCTTTCTTT
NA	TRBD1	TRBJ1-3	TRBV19	CASRYSGGAAGNTIYF	TGTGCCAGTAGGTACTCAGGGGGCGCCGCTGGAAACACCATATATTTT
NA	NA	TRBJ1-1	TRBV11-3	CASSPRDTATEAFF	TGTGCCAGCAGCCCCCGGGACACCGCCACCGAAGCTTTCTTT
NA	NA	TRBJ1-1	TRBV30	CAWIGSTEAFF	TGTGCCTGGATAGGGAGCACTGAAGCTTTCTTT
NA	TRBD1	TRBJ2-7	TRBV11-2	CASSLGTGGYEQYF	TGTGCCAGCAGCTTAGGGACAGGGGGATACGAGCAGTACTTC
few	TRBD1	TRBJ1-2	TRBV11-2	CASSPSWTGGDGYTF	TGTGCCAGCAGCCCGAGCTGGACAGGGGGGGATGGCTACACCTTC
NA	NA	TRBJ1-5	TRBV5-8	CASSPGFRDSNQPQHF	TGTGCCAGCAGCCCCGGGTTTCGTGATAGCAATCAGCCCCAGCATTTT
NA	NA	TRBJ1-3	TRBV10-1	CASSESYEPGNTIYF	TGCGCCAGCAGTGAGTCCTACGAGCCTGGAAACACCATATATTTT